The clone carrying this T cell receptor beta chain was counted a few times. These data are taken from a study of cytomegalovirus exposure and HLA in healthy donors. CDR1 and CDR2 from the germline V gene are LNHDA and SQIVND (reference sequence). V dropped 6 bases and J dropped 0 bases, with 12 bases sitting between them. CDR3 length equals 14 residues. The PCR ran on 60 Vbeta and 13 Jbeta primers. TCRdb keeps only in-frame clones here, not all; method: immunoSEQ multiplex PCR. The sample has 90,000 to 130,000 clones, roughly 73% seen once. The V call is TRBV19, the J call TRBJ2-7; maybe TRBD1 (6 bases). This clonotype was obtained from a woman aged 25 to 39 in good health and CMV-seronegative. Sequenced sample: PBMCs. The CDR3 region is CASRETGASYEQYF. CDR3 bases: TGTGCCAGTAGGGAGACAGGAGCCTCCTACGAGCAGTACTTC.